A single sample is the source of the 25 T cell receptor beta chains below, sequenced in a study of T cells in Graves' hyperthyroidism and ophthalmopathy. The investigators amplified TCR beta CDR3 regions from RNA transcripts. When the TCR CDR3 underwent first-round RT-PCR, the HTBI primer set was used. MiXCR was run by TCRdb on the multiplex PCR reads, yielding one entry per CDR3 protein. The table includes almost 250,000 distinct CDR3 sequences, approximately 23% detected once. The sequencing sample was made of blood. The source of these receptors is a woman in her thirties or forties with Graves' ophthalmopathy.

In regard to this clonotype: At one boundary the junction diverges from the germline segment, which might be a read error. The CDR3 sequence is CASRKLAGQETQYF. In DNA form, the CDR3 reads TGTGCCAGCAGGAAACTAGCGGGGCAAGAGACACAGTACTTC. V and J are TRBV9 and TRBJ2-5, with 10 bases fitting TRBD2. This CDR3 has 14 residues. In germline, CDR1 is SGDLS, CDR2 YYNGEE.

This clonotype was counted many times. The V call is TRBV28, the J call TRBJ2-2, with TRBD1 as a possible D gene (5 bases). This CDR3 has 13 residues. Germline loops: CDR1 MDHEN, CDR2 SYDVKM. V was cut by 10 bases and J by 2 bases, with 11 bases left in between. The CDR3 region is CATTDRNTGELFF. The CDR3 DNA follows: TGTGCCACCACAGACAGAAACACCGGGGAGCTGTTTTTT.

The V and J genes are TRBV4-2 and TRBJ1-5; no clear D. The ends were cut back, 0 bases at V and 6 bases at J, with 18 bases in the middle. Germline CDR1 is LGHNA and CDR2 is YNFKEQ. The CDR3 runs 17 residues. As DNA, the CDR3 is TGTGCCAGCAGCCAAGACCCTAGGAAGAGTGACCCTCAGCCCCAGCATTTT. This translates into CASSQDPRKSDPQPQHF.

This clonotype came up many times. This chain links TRBV28 with TRBJ1-2, with 7 nucleotides matching TRBD1. This CDR3 is built from 16 residues. J gave up 2 bases and V 5 bases, and 11 bases lay outside the gene matches. Germline V gene sequence: CDR1 MDHEN, CDR2 SYDVKM. The CDR3 nucleotides are TGTGCCAGCAGTCAAAACAGGGGTGGGCAGAACTATGGCTACACCTTC. Amino acids: CASSQNRGGQNYGYTF.

This clonotype was picked up many times. This chain uses TRBV7-8 with TRBJ2-2; D is tentatively TRBD1 or TRBD2 (5 bases each). The CDR3 loop spans 14 amino acids. V was trimmed by 8 bases and J by 8 bases, leaving 18 bases between them. Germline V gene sequence: CDR1 SGHVS, CDR2 FQNEAQ. CDR3 nucleotides: TGTGCCAGCGTTGGGGGAGCTTGGACTGGGGAGCTGTTTTTT. Translated: CASVGGAWTGELFF.

In this sample, this clonotype turned up many times. The chain combines TRBV2 with TRBJ2-7; D is ambiguous. The CDR3 covers 12 residues. Germline CDR1 SNHLY, CDR2 FYNNEI. The V end was cut by 6 bases, the J end by 1 base, with 7 bases between. The CDR3 DNA follows: TGTGCCAGCAGGTCGGCATCCTACGAGCAGTACTTC. It translates to CASRSASYEQYF.

Many counts were recorded for this clonotype. V is TRBV12-3 or TRBV12-4 and J is TRBJ2-7; 8 nucleotides align to TRBD2. Trimming took 3 bases from V and 1 from J; bases not matched to a gene: 5. The CDR3 contains 15 residues. The CDR3 protein is CASSLWASGSYEQYF. The CDR3 DNA follows: TGTGCCAGCAGTTTGTGGGCTAGCGGGTCCTACGAGCAGTACTTC.

This clonotype was counted ten times or more. V usage is TRBV6-5 and J usage is TRBJ2-3; D not certain. This CDR3 region has 14 residues. Deletions cut 6 bases from V and 1 base from J, with 11 bases between. Germline CDR1 and CDR2: MNHEY and SVGAGI. This CDR3 is CASSSVLRTDTQYF. CDR3 DNA sequence: TGTGCCAGCAGCTCAGTGTTACGCACAGATACGCAGTATTTT.

This clonotype showed up many times. The chain is built from TRBV4-1 and TRBJ2-5; D gene ambiguous. Trimming took 4 bases from V and 0 from J, leaving 18 bases between them. Germline V gene sequence: CDR1 MGHRA, CDR2 YSYEKL. The CDR3 totals 17 residues. The CDR3 protein is CASSPYPSPPYQETQYF. Here the CDR3 DNA reads TGCGCCAGCAGCCCCTATCCCTCGCCTCCGTACCAAGAGACCCAGTACTTC.

This clonotype was detected many times. The DNA of the CDR3 is TGTGCCAGCCGCCGGGGCTCTGGGGCCAACGTCCTGACTTTC. It is translated as CASRRGSGANVLTF. The V gene is TRBV19, the J gene TRBJ2-6; possibly TRBD2 for D (5 bases). Germline lookup yields CDR1 LNHDA and CDR2 SQIVND (reference sequence). Trimming removed 9 bases from V and 0 bases from J, with 9 bases in between. The CDR3 loop spans 14 amino acids.

This clonotype was recorded at least ten times. The chain joins TRBV29-1 to TRBJ1-5; D gene unclear. Germline CDR1 reads SQVTM; CDR2 reads ANQGSEA. V was clipped by 4 bases and J by 7 bases, with 11 bases between them. The CDR3 has 12 residues. The CDR3 region has the DNA TGCAGCGTTGGGGCAGGACGACAGCCCCAGCATTTT. It translates to CSVGAGRQPQHF.

This rearrangement joins TRBV20-1 to TRBJ2-5; 10 nucleotides line up with TRBD2. V was pared by 4 bases and J by 4 bases, with 6 bases of the junction left unmatched. From germline, CDR1 is DFQATT and CDR2 SNEGSKA (reference sequence). The CDR3 has 14 amino acids. The CDR3 protein is CSAIRASGRETQYF. The CDR3 coding sequence is TGCAGTGCTATTCGGGCTAGCGGGAGAGAGACCCAGTACTTC.

This clonotype was seen a handful of times. The genes are TRBV19 and TRBJ1-5, with D perhaps TRBD1 (5 bases). Trimming removed 4 bases from V and 1 base from J, with 5 bases in between. There are 13 residues in the CDR3. Germline CDR1 is LNHDA and CDR2 is SQIVND (reference sequence). Here the CDR3 reads CASSTGSNQPQHF. The CDR3, as DNA: TGTGCCAGTAGTACAGGGAGCAATCAGCCCCAGCATTTT.

This clonotype was detected many times. V usage is TRBV19 and J usage is TRBJ2-4, with D perhaps TRBD1 (5 bases). The V end was cut by 3 bases, the J end by 6 bases, with 9 bases between. There are 13 residues in the CDR3. In germline, CDR1 is LNHDA, CDR2 SQIVND (reference sequence). CDR3 nucleotides: TGTGCCAGTAGTATGGGGCAGGGAAACATTCAGTACTTC. Translating it yields CASSMGQGNIQYF.

This clonotype has at least ten counts. The CDR3 DNA follows: TGTGCCAGCAGCCCCCGGGGTGCGGGAGTCGGGATGGAGACCCAGTACTTC. Translated, it gives CASSPRGAGVGMETQYF. The V gene is TRBV28, the J gene TRBJ2-5, with 7 bases identical to TRBD2. The CDR3 has 17 amino acids. Trimming at V came to 6 bases and at J to 5 bases, leaving 18 bases not matched to a gene. Germline values: CDR1 MDHEN, CDR2 SYDVKM.

This clonotype appeared many times. This chain connects TRBV11-1 to TRBJ1-2; D uncertain. The V end was cut by 5 bases, the J end by 5 bases, with 9 bases between. This CDR3 has 12 amino acids. Germline values: CDR1 SGHAT, CDR2 FQDESV (reference sequence). CDR3 sequence reads: CASSAAGYGYTF. The CDR3 DNA is TGTGCCAGCAGCGCAGCGGGATATGGCTACACCTTC.

In this sample, this clonotype turned up many times. The rearrangement links TRBV20-1 to TRBJ2-7; 10 bases are shared with TRBD2. After removal of 3 bases from V and 4 bases from J, the junction contained 9 bases not matched to a gene. The CDR3 length is 15 residues. Germline loops: CDR1 DFQATT, CDR2 SNEGSKA (reference sequence). The CDR3, as DNA: TGCAGTGCTAGTCTTCCTAGCGGGAGTAGGTACGAGCAGTACTTC. Translation gives CSASLPSGSRYEQYF.

This clonotype was detected ten times or more. This chain joins TRBV7-2 and TRBJ2-4; 8 nucleotides match TRBD1. Unmatched junction bases numbered 5, after V lost 2 bases and J lost 2 bases. Germline CDR1 and CDR2: SGHTA and FQGNSA. The length of the CDR3 is 16 residues. For the CDR3, the DNA is TGTGCCAGCAGCTTAAGGACAGGGCTGACCAAAAACATTCAGTACTTC. Its translation is CASSLRTGLTKNIQYF.

This clonotype was recorded at least ten times. V usage is TRBV27 and J usage is TRBJ1-1, with 8 bases that match TRBD1. CDR3 length equals 15 residues. The germline gives CDR1 MNHEY, CDR2 SMNVEV (reference sequence). Trimming at V came to 5 bases and at J to 3 bases, leaving 8 bases not matched to a gene. CDR3: CASSRTGLGYTEAFF. DNA for the CDR3: TGTGCCAGCAGTCGGACAGGGTTAGGGTACACTGAAGCTTTCTTT.

In this sample, this clonotype turned up many times. This chain connects TRBV27 to TRBJ2-7; a possible D gene is TRBD2 (6 bases). Per germline, CDR1 MNHEY and CDR2 SMNVEV (reference sequence). This CDR3 comprises 15 residues. V was cut by 5 bases and J by 7 bases, with 21 bases left in between. CDR3 bases: TGTGCCAGCAGTATACGCCGGGACTCCCCTATGGAGCAGTACTTC. Protein: CASSIRRDSPMEQYF.

V usage is TRBV28 and J usage is TRBJ2-7; tentatively, D is TRBD1 or TRBD2 (5 bases each). V was pared by 7 bases and J by 0 bases, with 13 bases between. The CDR3 contains 14 residues. Germline loops: CDR1 MDHEN, CDR2 SYDVKM. CDR3 DNA sequence: TGTGCCAGCAATTCCGTTGGGACCTCCTACGAGCAGTACTTC. It yields the protein CASNSVGTSYEQYF.

This clonotype was seen ten or more times. The chain carries TRBV5-1 and TRBJ2-7; 10 positions match TRBD2. The germline V gene has CDR1 SGHRS and CDR2 YFSETQ. This CDR3 is built from 16 residues. V was pared by 1 base and J by 7 bases, with 11 bases of the junction left unmatched. Written as DNA, the CDR3 is TGCGCCAGCAGCTTGCCCTTAGCGGGAGGTCCCAGGGAGCAGTACTTC. As protein: CASSLPLAGGPREQYF.

This rearrangement joins TRBV19 to TRBJ1-5, with unresolved D. CDR3 length: 17 amino acids. V was shortened by 4 bases and J by 0 bases, with 16 bases between the two germline ends. Germline loops: CDR1 LNHDA, CDR2 SQIVND (reference sequence). CDR3 loop: CASSTPGNRDSNQPQHF. CDR3 sequence (DNA): TGTGCCAGTAGTACGCCAGGTAACCGAGATAGCAATCAGCCCCAGCATTTT. Full variable domain (outside the CDR3, taken from reference TRBV19 and TRBJ1-5): DGGITQSPKYLFRKEGQNVTLSCEQNLNHDAMYWYRQDPGQGLRLIYYSQIVNDFQKGDIAEGYSVSREKKESFPLTVTSAQKNPTAFYLCASSTPGNRDSNQPQHFGDGTRLSIL.

This rearrangement joins TRBV6-2 or TRBV6-3 to TRBJ2-7; 10 bases fit TRBD2. Germline assignment: CDR1 MNHEY and CDR2 SVGEGT. This CDR3 contains 13 residues. The trim removed 7 bases at V and 4 bases at J, leaving 4 bases unmatched. The CDR3 here is CASNPSGGYEQYF. Written as DNA, the CDR3 is TGTGCCAGCAACCCTAGCGGGGGTTACGAGCAGTACTTC.

This clonotype was detected ten times or more. V and J are TRBV20-1 and TRBJ1-5; 7 bases map to TRBD1. The CDR3 length is 13 residues. V lost 5 bases to trimming and J lost 2 bases; unmatched junction nucleotides: 3. CDR1 DFQATT and CDR2 SNEGSKA come from the germline V gene (reference sequence). DNA of the CDR3: TGCAGTGCTTACCAGGGGGGCAATCAGCCCCAGCATTTT. Protein product: CSAYQGGNQPQHF.